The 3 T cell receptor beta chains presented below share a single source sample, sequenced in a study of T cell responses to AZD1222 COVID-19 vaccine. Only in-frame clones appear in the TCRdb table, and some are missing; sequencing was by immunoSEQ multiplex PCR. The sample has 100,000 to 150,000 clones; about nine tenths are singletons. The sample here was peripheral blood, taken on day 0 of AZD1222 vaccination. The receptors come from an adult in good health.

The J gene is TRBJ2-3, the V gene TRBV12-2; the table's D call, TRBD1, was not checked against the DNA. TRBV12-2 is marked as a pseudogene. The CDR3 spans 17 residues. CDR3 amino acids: CASRLETGVFLTDTQYF. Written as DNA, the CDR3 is TGTGCAAGTCGCTTAGAGACAGGGGTTTTTCTCACAGATACGCAGTATTTT.

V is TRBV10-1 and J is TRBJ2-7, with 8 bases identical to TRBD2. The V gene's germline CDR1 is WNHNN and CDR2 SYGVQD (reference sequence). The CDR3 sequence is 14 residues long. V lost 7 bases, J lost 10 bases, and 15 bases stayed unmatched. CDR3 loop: CASTRWASGGEQYF. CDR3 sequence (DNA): TGCGCCAGCACCCGATGGGCCTCCGGGGGGGAACAGTACTTC.

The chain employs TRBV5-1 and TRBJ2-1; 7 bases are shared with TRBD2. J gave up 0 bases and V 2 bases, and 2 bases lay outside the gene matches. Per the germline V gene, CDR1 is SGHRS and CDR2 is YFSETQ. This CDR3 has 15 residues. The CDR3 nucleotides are TGCGCCAGCAGCTTCGGGGGGAGCTCCTACAATGAGCAGTTCTTC. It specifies CASSFGGSSYNEQFF.